A selection of T cell receptor beta chains follows, all from one sample in a study of blood T cell repertoires in COVID-19. Libraries were prepared by immunoSEQ multiplex PCR; TCRdb keeps only in-frame clonotypes and omits some of them. This table holds about 200,000 clones, 65% to 85% found once. The sequenced sample was PBMCs or T cells enriched from blood (not recorded which). The receptors were gathered from a man aged 35 to 55 who had recovered from COVID-19. The CDR3 runs from the conserved cysteine through the conserved F or W. D genes are given only for firm matches. Not every row has a clone size; where given, it reads once, few, many or a size class.

d_call clone_size j_call v_call cdr3_nt cdr3_aa
. . TRBJ1-5 TRBV6-1 TGTGCCAGCAGTGAAGCGGACGGGGTAGGCAATCAGCCCCAGCATTTT CASSEADGVGNQPQHF
TRBD1 . TRBJ2-1 TRBV19 TGTGCCAGTAGTATAGGACAGGGGGCTACTGAGCAGTTCTTC CASSIGQGATEQFF
. . TRBJ1-1 TRBV3-1/TRBV3-2 TGTGCCAGCAGCCCGCTCGCAGGAACTGAAGCTTTCTTT CASSPLAGTEAFF
TRBD1 . TRBJ2-3 TRBV5-8 TGTGCCAGCAGCGCAGGGACAGGGGGCTTCACAGATACGCAGTATTTT CASSAGTGGFTDTQYF
TRBD1 . TRBJ2-5 TRBV5-1 TGCGCCAGCAGCTTGGTCGGGACAGGGCGTCAAGAGACCCAGTACTTC CASSLVGTGRQETQYF
. . TRBJ2-7 TRBV5-1 TGCGCCAGCAGGTCGGGAGGACAGACCTACGAGCAGTACTTC CASRSGGQTYEQYF
TRBD1 . TRBJ1-1 TRBV5-1 TGCGCCAGCAAAAAGACAGGGGTCACTGAAGCTTTCTTT CASKKTGVTEAFF
. . TRBJ1-2 TRBV11-2 TGTGCCAGCAGCTCGCTACAGGGAGGGAAAAATGGCTACACCTTC CASSSLQGGKNGYTF
TRBD2 once TRBJ2-1 TRBV29-1 TGCAGCGTGGAGACTAGCCCCTCCTACAATGAGCAGTTCTTC CSVETSPSYNEQFF
TRBD1 . TRBJ2-1 TRBV29-1 TGCAGCGTTGAAGACAGGGGGTCCTACAATGAGCAGTTCTTC CSVEDRGSYNEQFF
. . TRBJ1-1 TRBV19 TGTGCCAGTAGTATAGGGCGGGATACTGAAGCTTTCTTT CASSIGRDTEAFF
. . TRBJ1-2 TRBV7-9 TGTGCCAGCAGCTCAATCGGCGGCGGCGGCTACACCTTC CASSSIGGGGYTF
. . TRBJ1-1 TRBV20-1 TGCAGTGCTAGTAAATCGGCAGGGGAGTTTGCTTTCTTT CSASKSAGEFAFF
. . TRBJ1-4 TRBV27 TGTGCCAGCAGCGAAATCGGGGGGAGAGGGGCGGTGAATGAAAAACTGTTTTTT CASSEIGGRGAVNEKLFF
. . TRBJ2-5 TRBV11-2 TGTGCCAGCAGGCGCGGGACTCCTAAAGGGACCCAGTACTTC CASRRGTPKGTQYF
. . TRBJ2-1 TRBV2 TGTGCCAGCAGTGTTGGACAGCAAGAGCAGTTCTTC CASSVGQQEQFF
. . TRBJ1-1 TRBV6-9 TGTGCCAGCAGTTCCCAGGACAGAAACACTGAAGCTTTCTTT CASSSQDRNTEAFF
. . TRBJ1-1 TRBV28 TGTGCCAGCAGTGGAAAGCGAACAGGGAACACTGAAGCTTTCTTT CASSGKRTGNTEAFF
TRBD1 . TRBJ1-1 TRBV19 TGTGCCAGTAGGCCCAGGGGACAGCTGAACACTGAAGCTTTCTTT CASRPRGQLNTEAFF
TRBD1 . TRBJ2-1 TRBV5-1 TGCGCCAGCAGAGGGACAGAATACAATGAGCAGTTCTTC CASRGTEYNEQFF
TRBD1 . TRBJ1-2 TRBV6-1 TGTGCCAGCAGTGAACAACAGGGGAATATCTATGGCTACACCTTC CASSEQQGNIYGYTF
TRBD1 . TRBJ2-1 TRBV7-9 TGTGCCACCCCCCCGGACAGGGATTGGGATGAGCAGTTCTTC CATPPDRDWDEQFF
. . TRBJ1-5 TRBV19 TGTGCCAGTAGTGTCGGGTGGATTGACAATCAGCCCCAGCATTTT CASSVGWIDNQPQHF
. . TRBJ2-3 TRBV2 TGTGCCAGCAGCTCGGACTGGGGGGGCACAGATACGCAGTATTTT CASSSDWGGTDTQYF
TRBD2 . TRBJ2-7 TRBV7-9 TGTGCCAGCCGGACTAGCGGGGGGGCTGGCGAGCAGTACTTC CASRTSGGAGEQYF
TRBD1 few TRBJ1-2 TRBV5-4 TGTGCCAGCAGCTTGGGGGGGACAGTCGACAAAATTCGGGGCTATGGCTACACCTTC CASSLGGTVDKIRGYGYTF
TRBD1 . TRBJ2-4 TRBV28 TGTGCCAGCAGCCTCGGACAGGGGTTGGCCAAAAACATTCAGTACTTC CASSLGQGLAKNIQYF
TRBD1 . TRBJ1-5 TRBV19 TGTGCCAGTACCCGGGGACAGTCCAATCAGCCCCAGCATTTT CASTRGQSNQPQHF
. . TRBJ1-1 TRBV5-8 TGTGCCAGCAGCAAACGTAGACAGAGCAACACTGAAGCTTTCTTT CASSKRRQSNTEAFF
. . TRBJ2-7 TRBV5-1 TGCGCCAGCAGCTTGGGTCCCGCGGCCTACGAGCAGTACTTC CASSLGPAAYEQYF
. . TRBJ1-6 TRBV18 TGTGCCAGCTCGCGGAATGTCGATAATTCACCCCTCCACTTT CASSRNVDNSPLHF
. . TRBJ2-1 TRBV5-1 TGCGCCAGCAGCCCTGGCCTCGCCCAGGGCTACAATGAGCAGTTCTTC CASSPGLAQGYNEQFF
TRBD1 . TRBJ1-4 TRBV4-2 TGTGCCAGCACCCCCACAGGGGCAACTAATGAAAAACTGTTTTTT CASTPTGATNEKLFF
TRBD1 . TRBJ1-1 TRBV6-1 TGTGCCAGCAGTGTTCGACAGGGCCTTATGAACACTGAAGCTTTCTTT CASSVRQGLMNTEAFF
. . TRBJ1-5 TRBV19 TGTGCCAGTAGTATACTCTCTCGAGGCAATCAGCCCCAGCATTTT CASSILSRGNQPQHF
TRBD1 once TRBJ1-6 TRBV28 TGTGCCAGCAGTCCAACACAGGGGGCGAATTCACCCCTCCACTTT CASSPTQGANSPLHF
. . TRBJ2-1 TRBV7-2 TGTGCCAGCAACATAGCTGGGTCAGCACGGGGCAATGAGCAGTTCTTC CASNIAGSARGNEQFF
TRBD1 few TRBJ1-1 TRBV4-3 TGCGCCAGCAGCCAAGTCTTCGGGACAGCGATCACTGAAGCTTTCTTT CASSQVFGTAITEAFF
TRBD1 . TRBJ2-7 TRBV5-4 TGTGCCAGCAGCTTCAGTGTAGGACAGGCCGCCTACGAGCAGTACTTC CASSFSVGQAAYEQYF
TRBD2 . TRBJ2-1 TRBV10-1 TGCGCCAGCAGCCGAGGACTAGCGGGGACCTACAATGAGCAGTTCTTC CASSRGLAGTYNEQFF
TRBD1 . TRBJ1-1 TRBV18 TGTGCCAGCTCACCTCGACAGGGGGGGGTCCGGAACACTGAAGCTTTCTTT CASSPRQGGVRNTEAFF
TRBD1 once TRBJ1-6 TRBV6-5 TGTGCCACCAGGGACAGGCGGAATTCACCCCTCCACTTT CATRDRRNSPLHF
. . TRBJ1-1 TRBV9 TGTGCCAGCAGCGTAGGCTACAACACTGAAGCTTTCTTT CASSVGYNTEAFF
. . TRBJ2-7 TRBV7-9 TGTGCCAGCAGCTCCCCCGAGGCGGGCTCCTACGAGCAGTACTTC CASSSPEAGSYEQYF
TRBD1 . TRBJ1-1 TRBV30 TGTGCCTGGAATAGGGACAGGTTTAACACTGAAGCTTTCTTT CAWNRDRFNTEAFF
TRBD1 . TRBJ2-3 TRBV29-1 TGCAGCGTTGAACAGGGGGCGTTGACAGATACGCAGTATTTT CSVEQGALTDTQYF
TRBD2 . TRBJ2-1 TRBV3-1/TRBV3-2 TGTGCCAGCAGCCACGGACTAGCGGGGACCTACAATGAGCAGTTCTTC CASSHGLAGTYNEQFF
. . TRBJ2-2 TRBV7-7 TGTGCCAGCAGCTCCCGTGCAGGGCGCGACACCGGGGAGCTGTTTTTT CASSSRAGRDTGELFF
. . TRBJ1-1 TRBV5-6 TGTGCCAGCAGCTTGGGTTACCTGGAGTACACTGAAGCTTTCTTT CASSLGYLEYTEAFF